This T cell receptor (beta chain) is drawn from a study of CD8 T cells in ankylosing spondylitis. TCRdb passed the 5' RACE reads through MiXCR, listing each CDR3 protein once. The repertoire holds approximately 520,000 distinct CDR3 sequences, with approximately 5.3% as singletons. CDR3 length: 16 residues. Between the trimmed V and J ends, which lost 0 bases and 4 bases, there was a span of 12 bases. Germline loops: CDR1 LGHNA, CDR2 YSLEER. Study-level results: Characteristic, it appeared, of ankylosing spondylitis blood was a TCR beta motif of seven or eight highly homologous variants. Disease-associated clonotypes exhibited CD8+ identity and were relatively infrequent in peripheral blood.

This clonotype showed up many times. The antigen is not known. The chain couples TRBV4-3 to TRBJ1-4; the D is unclear. The sequencing sample was made of blood, either unsorted or a sorted T cell fraction (not recorded which). This clonotype originated in a male donor with ankylosing spondylitis. The CDR3 reads CASSQDVRTDNEKLFF. CDR3 sequence (DNA): TGCGCCAGCAGCCAAGATGTAAGGACGGATAATGAAAAACTGTTTTTT.